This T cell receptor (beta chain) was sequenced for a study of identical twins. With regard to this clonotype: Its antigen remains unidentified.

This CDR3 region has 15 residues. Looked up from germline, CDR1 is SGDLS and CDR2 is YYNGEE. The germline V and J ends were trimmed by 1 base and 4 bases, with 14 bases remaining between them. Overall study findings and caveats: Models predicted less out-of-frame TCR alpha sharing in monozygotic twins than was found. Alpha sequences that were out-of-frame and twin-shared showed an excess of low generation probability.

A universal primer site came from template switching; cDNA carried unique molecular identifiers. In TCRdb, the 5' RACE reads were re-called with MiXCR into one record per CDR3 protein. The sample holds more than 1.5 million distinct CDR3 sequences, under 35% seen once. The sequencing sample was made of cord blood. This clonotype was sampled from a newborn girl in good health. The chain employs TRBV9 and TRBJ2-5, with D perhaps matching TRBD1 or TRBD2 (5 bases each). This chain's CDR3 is CASSVQDGAGETQYF. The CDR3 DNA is TGTGCCAGCAGCGTACAGGATGGGGCGGGAGAGACCCAGTACTTC.